These 10 T cell receptor beta chains came from one sample sequenced in a study of OX40 agonist ivuxolimab in advanced cancers. Data came from immunoSEQ multiplex PCR; TCRdb stores just in-frame clones and leaves some out. The sample holds just under 95,000 clones, roughly 91% seen once. Sample: CD4+ or CD8+ T cells sorted from blood, taken in a trial of the OX40 agonist ivuxolimab. Receptors originate from an adult with an advanced solid tumor such as melanoma, head and neck, liver or kidney cancer.

V usage is TRBV7-2 and J usage is TRBJ1-1; no reliable D call. There are 15 residues in the CDR3. V was shortened by 5 bases and J by 3 bases, with 16 bases between the two germline ends. The germline CDR1 and CDR2 sequences are SGHTA and FQGNSA. CDR3: CASSLALRLDTEAFF. CDR3 nucleotides: TGTGCCAGCAGCCTCGCCCTGCGGTTGGACACTGAAGCTTTCTTT.

The chain combines TRBV5-1 with TRBJ2-3; 10 nucleotides match TRBD1. CDR3 length: 16 residues. The V segment lost 3 bases and the J segment 2 bases; nucleotides outside the gene matches: 6. Germline-derived CDR1 and CDR2 are SGHRS and YFSETQ. CDR3 in amino acids: CASSSGTGEITDTQYF. Written as DNA, the CDR3 is TGCGCCAGCAGCTCCGGGACAGGGGAAATCACAGATACGCAGTATTTT. Drawing the rest from reference TRBV5-1 and TRBJ2-3, the complete variable domain is KAGVTQTPRYLIKTRGQQVTLSCSPISGHRSVSWYQQTPGQGLQFLFEYFSETQRNKGNFPGRFSGRQFSNSRSEMNVSTLELGDSALYLCASSSGTGEITDTQYFGPGTRLTVL.

The rearrangement joins TRBV19 to TRBJ1-5; no clear D gene. The CDR3 is made up of 15 amino acids. The germline V and J ends were trimmed by 3 bases and 6 bases, with 15 bases remaining between them. The germline CDR1 and CDR2 sequences are LNHDA and SQIVND (reference sequence). The CDR3 here is CASSIGESRSQPQHF. In DNA form, the CDR3 reads TGTGCCAGTAGTATCGGGGAGTCACGGAGTCAGCCCCAGCATTTT.

The rearrangement links TRBV10-1 to TRBJ2-1, with D possibly being TRBD1 or TRBD2 (5 bases each). Germline V lookup: CDR1 WNHNN, CDR2 SYGVQD (reference sequence). The CDR3 is 15 residues long. V was cut by 6 bases and J by 0 bases, with 12 bases left in between. The CDR3 here is CASRDRDRSYNEQFF. CDR3 in DNA: TGCGCCAGCAGAGACCGGGACCGCTCCTACAATGAGCAGTTCTTC.

This chain joins TRBV6-6 and TRBJ2-7; D not certain. From germline, CDR1 is MNHNY and CDR2 SVGAGI (reference sequence). V lost 6 bases and J lost 2, with 14 bases in between. The CDR3 contains 14 residues. The CDR3 loop is CASSPLFGPYEQYF. For the CDR3, the DNA is TGTGCCAGCAGCCCCCTCTTCGGCCCCTACGAGCAGTACTTC.

The J gene is TRBJ2-3, the V gene TRBV12-5; 10 positions match TRBD1. V lost 5 bases, J lost 3 bases, and 8 bases stayed unmatched. Germline V gives CDR1 LGHNT, CDR2 FRNRAP. This CDR3 comprises 16 residues. CDR3 in DNA: TGTGCTAGTGGTCTCCGGACAGGGGGAGCAACAGATACGCAGTATTTT. This encodes CASGLRTGGATDTQYF. The full variable domain, its missing parts supplied by reference TRBV12-5 and TRBJ2-3, is DARVTQTPRHKVTEMGQEVTMRCQPILGHNTVFWYRQTMMQGLELLAYFRNRAPLDDSGMPKDRFSAEMPDATLATLKIQPSEPRDSAVYFCASGLRTGGATDTQYFGPGTRLTVL.

This rearrangement joins TRBV6-5 to TRBJ2-2; D gene ambiguous. The ends were cut back, 6 bases at V and 2 bases at J, with 4 bases in the middle. CDR1 is MNHEY and CDR2 is SVGAGI in the germline V gene. This CDR3 has 12 amino acids. The chain's CDR3 is CASSINTGELFF. CDR3 in DNA: TGTGCCAGCAGCATTAACACCGGGGAGCTGTTTTTT.

The chain uses TRBV4-3 and TRBJ1-3, with D maybe TRBD1 (5 bases). CDR3 length equals 16 residues. Trimming left V 0 bases short and J 8 bases short, with 17 bases between. Germline V CDR1 and CDR2: LGHNA, YSLEER. In nucleotides, the CDR3 is TGCGCCAGCAGCCAAGATCGGACGTGGGGCGCGGACACCATATATTTT. Translation: CASSQDRTWGADTIYF.

The rearrangement joins TRBV4-3 to TRBJ2-1; no clear D. The CDR3 is 15 residues long. CDR1 is LGHNA and CDR2 is YSLEER in the germline V gene. Between the trimmed V and J ends, which lost 2 bases and 2 bases, there was a span of 10 bases. The CDR3 region has the DNA TGCGCCAGCAGCCAATTGACACACACCTACAATGAGCAGTTCTTC. It is translated as CASSQLTHTYNEQFF.

The chain employs TRBV5-4 and TRBJ1-1; D gene unclear. Trimming left V 0 bases short and J 1 base short, with 10 bases between. Germline V gene lookup returns CDR1 SGHNT and CDR2 YYREEE (reference sequence). The CDR3 has 15 residues. CDR3: CASSLAGGKNTEAFF. CDR3 DNA: TGTGCCAGCAGCTTGGCGGGCGGCAAGAACACTGAAGCTTTCTTT.